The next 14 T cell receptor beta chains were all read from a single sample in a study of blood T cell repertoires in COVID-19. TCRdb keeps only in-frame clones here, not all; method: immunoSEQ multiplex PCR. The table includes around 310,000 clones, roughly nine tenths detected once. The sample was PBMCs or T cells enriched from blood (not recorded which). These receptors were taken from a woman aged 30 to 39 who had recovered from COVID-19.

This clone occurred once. The CDR3 protein is CASSFQGDNSGANVLTF. The DNA of the CDR3 is TGTGCCAGCAGTTTCCAGGGCGACAACTCTGGGGCCAACGTCCTGACTTTC. This chain connects TRBV27 to TRBJ2-6; tentatively, D is TRBD1 (5 bases). The V and J ends lost 3 bases and 0 bases respectively, with 12 bases between them. Germline values: CDR1 MNHEY, CDR2 SMNVEV (reference sequence). This CDR3 is 17 amino acids long.

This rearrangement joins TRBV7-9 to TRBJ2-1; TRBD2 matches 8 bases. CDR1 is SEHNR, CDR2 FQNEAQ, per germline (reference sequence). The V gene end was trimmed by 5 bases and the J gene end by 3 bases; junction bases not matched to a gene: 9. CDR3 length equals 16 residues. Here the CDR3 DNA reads TGTGCCAGCAGCCCCATAGCGGGAAGATTCTACAATGAGCAGTTCTTC. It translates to CASSPIAGRFYNEQFF.

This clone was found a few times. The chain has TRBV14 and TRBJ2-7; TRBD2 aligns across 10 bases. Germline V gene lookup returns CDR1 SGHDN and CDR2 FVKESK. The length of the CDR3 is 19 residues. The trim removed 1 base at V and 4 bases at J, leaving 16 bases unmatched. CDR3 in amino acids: CASSQGGLARLPLSYEQYF. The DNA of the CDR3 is TGTGCCAGCAGCCAAGGGGGACTAGCGCGACTTCCCCTCTCTTACGAGCAGTACTTC.

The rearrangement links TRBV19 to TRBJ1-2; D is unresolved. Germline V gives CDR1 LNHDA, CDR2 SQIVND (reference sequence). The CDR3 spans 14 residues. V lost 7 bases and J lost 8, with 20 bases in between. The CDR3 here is CASTPRGPRGGYTF. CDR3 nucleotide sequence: TGTGCCAGTACCCCTCGTGGGCCTCGAGGGGGCTACACCTTC.

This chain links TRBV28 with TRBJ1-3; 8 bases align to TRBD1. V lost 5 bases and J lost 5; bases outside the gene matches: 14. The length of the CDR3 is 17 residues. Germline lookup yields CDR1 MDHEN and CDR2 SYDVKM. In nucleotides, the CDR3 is TGTGCCAGCAGTAGTCCTGGACAGGGCAATTCTCGAAACACCATATATTTT. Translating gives CASSSPGQGNSRNTIYF.

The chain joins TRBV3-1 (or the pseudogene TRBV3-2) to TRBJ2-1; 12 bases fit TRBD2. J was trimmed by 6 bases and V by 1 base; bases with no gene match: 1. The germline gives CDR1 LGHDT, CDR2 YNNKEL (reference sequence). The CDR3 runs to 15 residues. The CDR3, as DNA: TGTGCCAGCAGCCAAGCTAGCGGGAGGGCCAATGAGCAGTTCTTC. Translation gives CASSQASGRANEQFF.

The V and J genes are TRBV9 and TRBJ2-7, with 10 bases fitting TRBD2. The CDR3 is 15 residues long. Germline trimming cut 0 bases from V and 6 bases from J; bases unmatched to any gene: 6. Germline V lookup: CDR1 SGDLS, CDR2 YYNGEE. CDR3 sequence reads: CASSVGLAGAPEQYF. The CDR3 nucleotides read TGTGCCAGCAGCGTAGGGCTAGCGGGAGCTCCCGAGCAGTACTTC.

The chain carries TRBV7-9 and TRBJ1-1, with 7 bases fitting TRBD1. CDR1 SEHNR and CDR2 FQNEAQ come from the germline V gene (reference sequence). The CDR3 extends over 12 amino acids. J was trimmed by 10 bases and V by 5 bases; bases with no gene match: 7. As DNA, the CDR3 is TGTGCCAGCAGCCCGTCAGGGGGGCGAGCTTTCTTT. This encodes CASSPSGGRAFF. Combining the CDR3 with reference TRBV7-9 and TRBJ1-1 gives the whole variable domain DTGVSQNPRHKITKRGQNVTFRCDPISEHNRLYWYRQTLGQGPEFLTYFQNEAQLEKSRLLSDRFSAERPKGSFSTLEIQRTEQGDSAMYLCASSPSGGRAFFGQGTRLTVV.

The CDR3 DNA follows: TGTGCCAGCACCATGGGGCAGGGGGCGCAGTATGGCTACACCTTC. Translation gives CASTMGQGAQYGYTF. The J gene is TRBJ1-2, the V gene TRBV5-4, with 8 bases identical to TRBD1. The CDR3 has 15 residues. J lost 5 bases, V lost 6 bases, and 12 bases had no gene match. The germline gives CDR1 SGHNT, CDR2 YYREEE (reference sequence).

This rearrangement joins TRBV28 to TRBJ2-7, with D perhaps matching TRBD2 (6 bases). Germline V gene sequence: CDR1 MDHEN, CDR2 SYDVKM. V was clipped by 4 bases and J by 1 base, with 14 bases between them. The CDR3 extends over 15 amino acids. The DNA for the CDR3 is TGTGCCAGCAGTTCCTCTAGCGACAATTCCTACGAGCAGTACTTC. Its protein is CASSSSSDNSYEQYF.

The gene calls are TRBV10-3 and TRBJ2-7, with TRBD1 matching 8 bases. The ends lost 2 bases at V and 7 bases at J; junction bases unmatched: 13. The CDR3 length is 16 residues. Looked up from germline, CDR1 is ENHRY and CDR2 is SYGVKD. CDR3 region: CAISETTTGATGEQYF. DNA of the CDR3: TGTGCCATCAGTGAGACTACGACAGGGGCTACGGGGGAGCAGTACTTC.

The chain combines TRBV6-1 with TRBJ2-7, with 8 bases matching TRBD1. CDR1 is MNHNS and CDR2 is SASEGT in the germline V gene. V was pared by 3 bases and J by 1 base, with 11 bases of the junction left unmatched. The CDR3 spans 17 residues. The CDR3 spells CASSEFLPGQASYEQYF. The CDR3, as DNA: TGTGCCAGCAGTGAGTTCCTTCCGGGACAGGCGTCCTACGAGCAGTACTTC.

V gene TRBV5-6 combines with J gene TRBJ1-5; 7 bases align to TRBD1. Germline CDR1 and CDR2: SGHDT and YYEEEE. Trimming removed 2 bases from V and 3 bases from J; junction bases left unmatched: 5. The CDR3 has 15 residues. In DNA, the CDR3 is TGTGCCAGCAGCTTTGGAGACAGGGACAATCAGCCCCAGCATTTT. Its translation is CASSFGDRDNQPQHF.

CDR3 nucleotide sequence: TGTGCCAGCAGTCACAACAGGGCTATCCACAATGAGCAGTTCTTC. Amino acids: CASSHNRAIHNEQFF. The rearrangement uses TRBV27 and TRBJ2-1, with D possibly TRBD1 on 6 matching bases. Trimming removed 5 bases at V and 5 bases at J, with 16 bases between. This CDR3 spans 15 amino acids. Germline V gives CDR1 MNHEY, CDR2 SMNVEV (reference sequence).